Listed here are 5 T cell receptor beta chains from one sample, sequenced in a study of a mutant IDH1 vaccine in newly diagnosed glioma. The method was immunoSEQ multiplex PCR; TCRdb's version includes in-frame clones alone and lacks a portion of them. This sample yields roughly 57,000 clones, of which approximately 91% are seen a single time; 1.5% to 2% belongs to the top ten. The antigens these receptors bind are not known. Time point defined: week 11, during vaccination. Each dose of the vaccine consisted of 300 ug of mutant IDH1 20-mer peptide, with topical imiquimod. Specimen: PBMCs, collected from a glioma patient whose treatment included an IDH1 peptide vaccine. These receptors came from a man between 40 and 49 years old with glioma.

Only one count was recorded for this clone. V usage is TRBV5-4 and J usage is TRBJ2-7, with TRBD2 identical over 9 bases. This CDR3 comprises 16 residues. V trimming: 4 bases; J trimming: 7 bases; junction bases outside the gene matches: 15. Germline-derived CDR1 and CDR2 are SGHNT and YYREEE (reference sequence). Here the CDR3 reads CASSPSTSGRGLEQYF. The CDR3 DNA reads TGTGCCAGCAGCCCCTCGACTAGCGGACGTGGATTAGAGCAGTACTTC.

The CDR3 DNA reads TGTGCCAGTAGTATCCGAGGGAATGAGCAGTTCTTC. This codes for CASSIRGNEQFF. The gene calls are TRBV19 and TRBJ2-1, with TRBD2 as a possible D gene (5 bases). V lost 3 bases and J lost 7, with 7 bases in between. CDR1 is LNHDA, CDR2 SQIVND, per germline (reference sequence). CDR3 length equals 12 residues.

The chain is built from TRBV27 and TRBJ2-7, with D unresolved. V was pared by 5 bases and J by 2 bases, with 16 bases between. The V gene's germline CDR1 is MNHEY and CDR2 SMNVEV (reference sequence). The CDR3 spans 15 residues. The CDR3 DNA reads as TGTGCCAGCAGTCCCATAGGATTTAACACCTACGAGCAGTACTTC. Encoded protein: CASSPIGFNTYEQYF.

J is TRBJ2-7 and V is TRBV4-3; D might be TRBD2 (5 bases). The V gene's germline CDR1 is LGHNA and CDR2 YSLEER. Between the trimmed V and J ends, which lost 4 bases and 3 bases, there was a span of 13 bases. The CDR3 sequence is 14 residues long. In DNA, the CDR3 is TGCGCCAGCAGCCTAAGTCGGGGAGTCTACGAGCAGTACTTC. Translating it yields CASSLSRGVYEQYF.

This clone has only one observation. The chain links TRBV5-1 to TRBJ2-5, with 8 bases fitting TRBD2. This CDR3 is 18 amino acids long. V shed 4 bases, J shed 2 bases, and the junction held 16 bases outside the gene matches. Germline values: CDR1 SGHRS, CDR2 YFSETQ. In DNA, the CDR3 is TGCGCCAGCAGCGAGTTCCCCCGGCGGGGGGATTCGCAAGAGACCCAGTACTTC. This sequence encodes CASSEFPRRGDSQETQYF.